Presented here are 5 T cell receptor beta chains from one specimen sequenced in a study of CD8+CD57+ T cells in acquired aplastic anemia. According to the study, genomic DNA was the template for TCR beta VDJ and CDR3 profiling. One entry per CDR3 protein results from TCRdb running MiXCR on the reads. The sample contains 190,000 or so distinct CDR3 sequences, around 63% of which appear only once. The sample was sorted CD4+, CD8+, or CD8+CD57+ T cells (not recorded which) from PBMCs. The receptors were gathered from a human donor in good health.

This chain uses TRBV20-1 with TRBJ2-7; no firm D call. The CDR3 runs to 11 residues. Trimming removed 4 bases from V and 3 bases from J, with 7 bases in between. Germline V gives CDR1 DFQATT, CDR2 SNEGSKA (reference sequence). The CDR3 region has the DNA TGCAGTGCTATGTTGAACTACGAGCAGTACTTC. As protein: CSAMLNYEQYF.

The gene calls are TRBV19 and TRBJ2-5; 11 bases align to TRBD2. V trimming: 7 bases; J trimming: 5 bases; junction bases outside the gene matches: 12. The length of the CDR3 is 16 residues. From germline, CDR1 is LNHDA and CDR2 SQIVND (reference sequence). DNA of the CDR3: TGTGCCAGTACCAAGGGGCTAGCGGGAGGCTCTGAGACCCAGTACTTC. It specifies CASTKGLAGGSETQYF. Combining the CDR3 with reference TRBV19 and TRBJ2-5 gives the whole variable domain DGGITQSPKYLFRKEGQNVTLSCEQNLNHDAMYWYRQDPGQGLRLIYYSQIVNDFQKGDIAEGYSVSREKKESFPLTVTSAQKNPTAFYLCASTKGLAGGSETQYFGPGTRLLVL.

The chain couples TRBV20-1 to TRBJ1-5; TRBD1 is a possible D gene (6 bases). The CDR3 length is 15 residues. Germline CDR1 is DFQATT and CDR2 is SNEGSKA (reference sequence). V shed 3 bases and J shed 5 bases, with 17 bases lying between them. The CDR3 loop is CSASLSGAKDQPQHF. CDR3 bases: TGCAGTGCTAGTCTTTCGGGGGCTAAAGATCAGCCCCAGCATTTT.

The chain combines TRBV5-6 with TRBJ1-4; D unresolved. Deletions cut 6 bases from V and 4 bases from J, with 16 bases between. The length of the CDR3 is 15 residues. Germline V gene data show CDR1 as SGHDT and CDR2 as YYEEEE. CDR3 in amino acids: CASIPQPPVNEKLFF. The CDR3 DNA is TGTGCCAGCATCCCTCAACCCCCTGTTAATGAAAAACTGTTTTTT.

This clonotype was observed once. The CDR3 protein is CSVPDRGGGYTF. CDR3 coding DNA: TGCAGCGTACCGGACAGGGGGGGTGGCTACACCTTC. The chain links TRBV29-1 to TRBJ1-2; TRBD1 aligns across 10 bases. The CDR3 has 12 residues. V trimming: 6 bases; J trimming: 7 bases; junction bases outside the gene matches: 5. Germline CDR1 SQVTM, CDR2 ANQGSEA.